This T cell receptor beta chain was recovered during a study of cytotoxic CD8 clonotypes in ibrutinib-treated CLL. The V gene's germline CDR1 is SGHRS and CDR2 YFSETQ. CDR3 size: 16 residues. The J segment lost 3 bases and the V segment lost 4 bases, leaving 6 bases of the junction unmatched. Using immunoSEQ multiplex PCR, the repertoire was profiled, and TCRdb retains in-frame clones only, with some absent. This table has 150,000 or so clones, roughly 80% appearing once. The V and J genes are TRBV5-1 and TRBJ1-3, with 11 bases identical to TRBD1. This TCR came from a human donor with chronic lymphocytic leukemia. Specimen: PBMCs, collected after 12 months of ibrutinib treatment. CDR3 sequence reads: CASSPGQGAVGNTIYF. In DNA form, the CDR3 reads TGCGCCAGCAGCCCCGGACAGGGGGCAGTTGGAAACACCATATATTTT.